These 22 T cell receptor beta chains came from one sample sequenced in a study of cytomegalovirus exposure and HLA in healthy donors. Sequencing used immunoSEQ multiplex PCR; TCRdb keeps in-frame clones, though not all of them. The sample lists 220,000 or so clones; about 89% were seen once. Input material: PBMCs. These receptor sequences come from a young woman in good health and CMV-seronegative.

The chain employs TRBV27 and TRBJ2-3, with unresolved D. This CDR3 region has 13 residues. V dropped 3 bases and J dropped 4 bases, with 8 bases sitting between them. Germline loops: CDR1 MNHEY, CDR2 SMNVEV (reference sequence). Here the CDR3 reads CASSFSSADTQYF. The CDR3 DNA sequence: TGTGCCAGCAGTTTCTCCTCAGCAGATACGCAGTATTTT.

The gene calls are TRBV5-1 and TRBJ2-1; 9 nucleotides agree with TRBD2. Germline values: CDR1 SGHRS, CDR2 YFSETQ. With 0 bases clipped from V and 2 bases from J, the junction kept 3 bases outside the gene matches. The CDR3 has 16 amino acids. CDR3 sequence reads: CASSLVASGAYNEQFF. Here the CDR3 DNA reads TGCGCCAGCAGCTTGGTGGCTAGCGGGGCCTACAATGAGCAGTTCTTC.

CDR3: CASSRDRGHYEQYF. The CDR3 nucleotides read TGTGCCAGCAGTCGAGACAGGGGTCACTACGAGCAGTACTTC. The chain employs TRBV27 and TRBJ2-7, with 8 bases that match TRBD1. Germline CDR1 MNHEY, CDR2 SMNVEV (reference sequence). This CDR3 is built from 14 residues. Germline trimming cut 5 bases from V and 3 bases from J; bases unmatched to any gene: 6.

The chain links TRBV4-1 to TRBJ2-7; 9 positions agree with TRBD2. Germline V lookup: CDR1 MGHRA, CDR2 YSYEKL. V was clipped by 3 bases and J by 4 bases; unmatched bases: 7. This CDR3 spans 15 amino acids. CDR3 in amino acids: CASSHRLADEYEQYF. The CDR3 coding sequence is TGCGCCAGCAGCCACCGACTAGCGGACGAGTACGAGCAGTACTTC.

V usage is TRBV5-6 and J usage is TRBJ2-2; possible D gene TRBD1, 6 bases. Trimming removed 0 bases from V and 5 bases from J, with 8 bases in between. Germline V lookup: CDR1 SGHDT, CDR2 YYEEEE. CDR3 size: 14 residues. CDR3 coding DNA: TGTGCCAGCAGCTTGGCAGGGACAACCGGGGAGCTGTTTTTT. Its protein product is CASSLAGTTGELFF.

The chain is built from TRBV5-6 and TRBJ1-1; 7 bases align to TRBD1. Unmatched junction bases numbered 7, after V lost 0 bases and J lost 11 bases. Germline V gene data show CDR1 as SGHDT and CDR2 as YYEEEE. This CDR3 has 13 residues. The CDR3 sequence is CASSLGQGNPAFF. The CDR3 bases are TGTGCCAGCAGCTTGGGACAGGGAAACCCCGCTTTCTTT.

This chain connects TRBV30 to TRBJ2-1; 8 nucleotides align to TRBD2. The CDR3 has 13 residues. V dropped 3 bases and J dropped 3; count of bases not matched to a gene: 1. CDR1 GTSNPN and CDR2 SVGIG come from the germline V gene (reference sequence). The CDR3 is CAWRAGVYNEQFF. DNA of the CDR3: TGTGCCTGGAGAGCGGGAGTCTACAATGAGCAGTTCTTC.

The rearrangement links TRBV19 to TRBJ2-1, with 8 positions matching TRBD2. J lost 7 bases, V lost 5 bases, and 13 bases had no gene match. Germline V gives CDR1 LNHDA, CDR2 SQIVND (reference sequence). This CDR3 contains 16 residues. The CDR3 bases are TGTGCCAGTAGTCCCAGAGCGGGAGTGGTGGGGAATGAGCAGTTCTTC. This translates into CASSPRAGVVGNEQFF. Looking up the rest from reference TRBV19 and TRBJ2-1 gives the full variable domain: DGGITQSPKYLFRKEGQNVTLSCEQNLNHDAMYWYRQDPGQGLRLIYYSQIVNDFQKGDIAEGYSVSREKKESFPLTVTSAQKNPTAFYLCASSPRAGVVGNEQFFGPGTRLTVL.

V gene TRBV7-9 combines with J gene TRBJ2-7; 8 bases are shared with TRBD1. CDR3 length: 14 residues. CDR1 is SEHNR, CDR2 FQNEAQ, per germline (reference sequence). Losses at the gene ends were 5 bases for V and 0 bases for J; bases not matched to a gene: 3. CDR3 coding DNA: TGTGCCAGCAGCCCGGGACAGGTCTCCTACGAGCAGTACTTC. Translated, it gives CASSPGQVSYEQYF.

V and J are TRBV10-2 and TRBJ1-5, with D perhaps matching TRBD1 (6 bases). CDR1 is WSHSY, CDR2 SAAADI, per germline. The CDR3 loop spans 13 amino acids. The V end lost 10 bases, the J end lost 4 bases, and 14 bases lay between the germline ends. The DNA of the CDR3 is TGCGCCATTTCTACAGGGTGGAATCAGCCCCAGCATTTT. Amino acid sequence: CAISTGWNQPQHF.

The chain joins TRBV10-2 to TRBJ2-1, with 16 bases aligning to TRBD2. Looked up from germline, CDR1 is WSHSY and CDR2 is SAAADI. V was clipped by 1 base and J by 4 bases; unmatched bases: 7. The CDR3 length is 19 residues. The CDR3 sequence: CASSEWGLAGGPRYNEQFF. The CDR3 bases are TGCGCCAGCAGTGAGTGGGGACTAGCGGGAGGGCCGAGATACAATGAGCAGTTCTTC.

CDR3: CSVLQRGTSYEQYF. The CDR3 DNA follows: TGCAGCGTTCTACAGCGGGGGACCTCCTACGAGCAGTACTTC. The rearrangement uses TRBV29-1 and TRBJ2-7; 8 positions agree with TRBD2. The CDR3 totals 14 residues. CDR1 and CDR2 from the germline V gene are SQVTM and ANQGSEA. V was clipped by 5 bases and J by 0 bases; unmatched bases: 6.

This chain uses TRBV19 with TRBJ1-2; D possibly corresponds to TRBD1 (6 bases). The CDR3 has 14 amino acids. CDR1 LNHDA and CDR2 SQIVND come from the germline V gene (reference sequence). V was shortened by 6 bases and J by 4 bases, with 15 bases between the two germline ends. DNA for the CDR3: TGTGCCAGTAGGGGGGCCCATATTAGCTATGGCTACACCTTC. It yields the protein CASRGAHISYGYTF.

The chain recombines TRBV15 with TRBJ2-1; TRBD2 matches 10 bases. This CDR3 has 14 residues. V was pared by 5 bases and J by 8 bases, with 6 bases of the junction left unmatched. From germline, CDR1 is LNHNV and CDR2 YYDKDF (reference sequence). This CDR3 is CATSLASGSYEQFF. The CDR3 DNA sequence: TGTGCCACCAGCTTGGCTAGCGGGAGCTATGAGCAGTTCTTC.

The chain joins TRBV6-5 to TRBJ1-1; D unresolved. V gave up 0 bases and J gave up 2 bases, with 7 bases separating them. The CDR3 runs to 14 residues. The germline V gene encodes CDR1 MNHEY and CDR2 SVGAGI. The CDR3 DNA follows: TGTGCCAGCAGTTACTCCGGTATTAACACTGAAGCTTTCTTT. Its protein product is CASSYSGINTEAFF.

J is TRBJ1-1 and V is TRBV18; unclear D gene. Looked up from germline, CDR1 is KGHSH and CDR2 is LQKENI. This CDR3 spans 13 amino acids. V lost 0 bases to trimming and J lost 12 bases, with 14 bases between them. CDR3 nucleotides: TGTGCCAGCTCACCACCCGGGGTTTGGGGATCTTTCTTT. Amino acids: CASSPPGVWGSFF.

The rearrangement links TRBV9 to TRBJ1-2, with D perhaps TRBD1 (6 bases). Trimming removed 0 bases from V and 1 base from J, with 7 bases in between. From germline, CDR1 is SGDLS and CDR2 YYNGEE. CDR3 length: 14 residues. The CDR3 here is CASSVGQDNYGYTF. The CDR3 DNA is TGTGCCAGCAGCGTAGGACAGGATAACTATGGCTACACCTTC.

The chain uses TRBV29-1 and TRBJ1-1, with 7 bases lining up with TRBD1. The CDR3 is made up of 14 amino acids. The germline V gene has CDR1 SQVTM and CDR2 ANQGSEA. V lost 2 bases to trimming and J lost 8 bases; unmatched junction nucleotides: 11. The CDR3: CSVESHRDSDEAFF. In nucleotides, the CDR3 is TGCAGCGTTGAATCACACCGGGACAGCGACGAAGCTTTCTTT.

The CDR3 loop reads CASSVGGGSSYNEQFF. The CDR3, as DNA: TGTGCCAGCAGCGTAGGGGGCGGGAGCTCCTACAATGAGCAGTTCTTC. The chain links TRBV9 to TRBJ2-1, with 7 bases matching TRBD2. Per germline, CDR1 SGDLS and CDR2 YYNGEE. This CDR3 has 16 residues. The V segment lost 0 bases and the J segment 0 bases; nucleotides outside the gene matches: 3.

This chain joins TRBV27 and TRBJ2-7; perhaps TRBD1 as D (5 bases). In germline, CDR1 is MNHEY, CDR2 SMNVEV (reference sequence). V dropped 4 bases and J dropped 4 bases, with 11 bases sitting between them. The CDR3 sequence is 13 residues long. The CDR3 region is CASSWAGSYEQYF. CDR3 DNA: TGTGCCAGCAGTTGGGCAGGGTCATACGAGCAGTACTTC.

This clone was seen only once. This CDR3 is CASRPLWSGSYNEQFF. The CDR3, as DNA: TGTGCCAGCAGACCGCTATGGAGCGGATCCTACAATGAGCAGTTCTTC. The chain carries TRBV2 and TRBJ2-1, with D maybe TRBD2 (5 bases). Germline V gene sequence: CDR1 SNHLY, CDR2 FYNNEI. V dropped 6 bases and J dropped 1 base, with 16 bases sitting between them. The CDR3 runs to 16 residues.

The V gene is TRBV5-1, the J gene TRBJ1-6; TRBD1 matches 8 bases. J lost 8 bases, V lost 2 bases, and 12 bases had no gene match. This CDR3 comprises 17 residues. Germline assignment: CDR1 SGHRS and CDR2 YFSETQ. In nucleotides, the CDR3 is TGCGCCAGCAGCTTCTCCTCACCCGGACAGGGAGATTCACCCCTCCACTTT. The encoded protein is CASSFSSPGQGDSPLHF.